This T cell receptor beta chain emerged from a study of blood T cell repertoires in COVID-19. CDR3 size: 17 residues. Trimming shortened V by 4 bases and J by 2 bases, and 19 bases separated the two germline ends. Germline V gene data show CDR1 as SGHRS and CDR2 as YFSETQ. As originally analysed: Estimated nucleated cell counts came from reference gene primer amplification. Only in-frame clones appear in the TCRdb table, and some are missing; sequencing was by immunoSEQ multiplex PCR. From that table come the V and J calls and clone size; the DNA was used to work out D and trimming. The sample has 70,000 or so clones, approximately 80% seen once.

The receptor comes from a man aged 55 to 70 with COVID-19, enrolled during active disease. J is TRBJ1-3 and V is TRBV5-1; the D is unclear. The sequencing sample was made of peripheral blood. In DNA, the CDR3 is TGCGCCAGCAGCCTAAGTCCCACCATGTCGACTGGAAACACCATATATTTT. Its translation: CASSLSPTMSTGNTIYF.